These 11 T cell receptor beta chains came from one sample sequenced in a study of T cell changes during pregnancy in multiple sclerosis. Generated by immunoSEQ multiplex PCR, the TCRdb table keeps only in-frame clones and is missing some. The sample yields about 83,000 clones, about 95% seen once. Sample: peripheral blood, taken in the second trimester of pregnancy. All receptors derive from a female donor with multiple sclerosis, enrolled in a pregnancy study.

The CDR3 spells CASSQVTGGSGANVLTF. In DNA form, the CDR3 reads TGTGCCAGCAGCCAAGTAACAGGGGGCTCTGGGGCCAACGTCCTGACTTTC. This chain uses TRBV4-2 with TRBJ2-6; 8 bases fit TRBD1. This CDR3 is built from 17 residues. Trimming removed 1 base from V and 0 bases from J; junction bases left unmatched: 2. CDR1 is LGHNA, CDR2 YNFKEQ, per germline.

This clone was found once. The V and J genes are TRBV5-4 and TRBJ2-7; 10 bases map to TRBD2. CDR1 is SGHNT, CDR2 YYREEE, per germline (reference sequence). The CDR3 totals 17 residues. V trimming: 1 base; J trimming: 6 bases; junction bases outside the gene matches: 13. As DNA, the CDR3 is TGTGCCAGCAGCTTGTCCACTCTAGCGGGAGTCGGGGGCGAGCAGTACTTC. The encoded protein is CASSLSTLAGVGGEQYF.

This chain joins TRBV7-9 and TRBJ2-4; 8 bases agree with TRBD2. Trimming took 2 bases from V and 0 from J; bases not matched to a gene: 6. Germline V CDR1 and CDR2: SEHNR, FQNEAQ (reference sequence). The CDR3 totals 17 residues. The CDR3 is CASSLMERELAKNIQYF. Written as DNA, the CDR3 is TGTGCCAGCAGCTTAATGGAGCGGGAGCTAGCCAAAAACATTCAGTACTTC.

V usage is TRBV9 and J usage is TRBJ2-3; D not resolved. CDR3 length: 15 amino acids. V dropped 5 bases and J dropped 0 bases, with 13 bases sitting between them. Per germline, CDR1 SGDLS and CDR2 YYNGEE. CDR3 coding DNA: TGTGCCAGCAGTCTCGAGAGCGCTAGCACAGATACGCAGTATTTT. Protein: CASSLESASTDTQYF. The full variable domain, rest sourced from reference TRBV9 and TRBJ2-3, is DSGVTQTPKHLITATGQRVTLRCSPRSGDLSVYWYQQSLDQGLQFLIQYYNGEERAKGNILERFSAQQFPDLHSELNLSSLELGDSALYFCASSLESASTDTQYFGPGTRLTVL.

The chain recombines TRBV6-1 with TRBJ2-7; tentatively, D is TRBD1 (6 bases). V lost 5 bases and J lost 7, with 15 bases in between. CDR1 MNHNS and CDR2 SASEGT come from the germline V gene. CDR3 length equals 13 residues. The CDR3 DNA is TGTGCCAGCAGTCCCGACAGGTTCGGGGAGCAGTACTTC. It encodes CASSPDRFGEQYF.

The chain recombines TRBV4-1 with TRBJ2-5; TRBD2 agrees at 7 bases. This CDR3 has 15 amino acids. V lost 0 bases to trimming and J lost 5 bases; unmatched junction nucleotides: 6. Germline CDR1 MGHRA, CDR2 YSYEKL. CDR3 DNA sequence: TGCGCCAGCAGCCAAGATTGGGGGGGTGGTGAGACCCAGTACTTC. Translating gives CASSQDWGGGETQYF.

This clone appeared once. J is TRBJ2-7 and V is TRBV27; the D gene is possibly TRBD1 (7 bases). V was clipped by 3 bases and J by 2 bases, with 14 bases between them. Per the germline V gene, CDR1 is MNHEY and CDR2 is SMNVEV (reference sequence). The CDR3 has 15 amino acids. The CDR3 reads CASSFAGQSTYEQYF. The CDR3 nucleotides read TGTGCCAGCAGTTTTGCGGGACAGTCCACCTACGAGCAGTACTTC.

This clone was observed a single time. The genes are TRBV2 and TRBJ2-1; 9 bases map to TRBD1. J was trimmed by 3 bases and V by 10 bases; bases with no gene match: 4. The V gene's germline CDR1 is SNHLY and CDR2 FYNNEI. This CDR3 is 13 amino acids long. The CDR3 sequence is CATGQGNYNEQFF. In DNA, the CDR3 is TGTGCCACGGGACAGGGAAACTACAATGAGCAGTTCTTC.

J is TRBJ2-1 and V is TRBV5-1, with 7 bases fitting TRBD2. The junction had 4 bases not matched to a gene; V was cut back by 3 bases and J by 1 base. The CDR3 runs to 15 residues. Germline V gene data show CDR1 as SGHRS and CDR2 as YFSETQ. The CDR3, as DNA: TGCGCCAGCAGCTGGGAGGGCCTTTCCTACAATGAGCAGTTCTTC. Encoded protein: CASSWEGLSYNEQFF. Combining the CDR3 with reference TRBV5-1 and TRBJ2-1 gives the whole variable domain KAGVTQTPRYLIKTRGQQVTLSCSPISGHRSVSWYQQTPGQGLQFLFEYFSETQRNKGNFPGRFSGRQFSNSRSEMNVSTLELGDSALYLCASSWEGLSYNEQFFGPGTRLTVL.

The rearrangement joins TRBV19 to TRBJ1-2; TRBD1 matches at 10 bases. Per germline, CDR1 LNHDA and CDR2 SQIVND (reference sequence). The trim removed 4 bases at V and 7 bases at J, leaving 3 bases unmatched. This CDR3 region has 13 residues. The CDR3 is CASSTGTGAGYTF. Here the CDR3 DNA reads TGTGCCAGTAGTACCGGGACAGGGGCTGGCTACACCTTC.

V and J are TRBV2 and TRBJ2-2; 9 bases agree with TRBD1. The V gene's germline CDR1 is SNHLY and CDR2 FYNNEI. The CDR3 consists of 14 residues. V trimming: 6 bases; J trimming: 7 bases; junction bases outside the gene matches: 6. The DNA of the CDR3 is TGTGCCAGCAGGCCACAGGGGGCTGGCGGGGAGCTGTTTTTT. It translates to CASRPQGAGGELFF.